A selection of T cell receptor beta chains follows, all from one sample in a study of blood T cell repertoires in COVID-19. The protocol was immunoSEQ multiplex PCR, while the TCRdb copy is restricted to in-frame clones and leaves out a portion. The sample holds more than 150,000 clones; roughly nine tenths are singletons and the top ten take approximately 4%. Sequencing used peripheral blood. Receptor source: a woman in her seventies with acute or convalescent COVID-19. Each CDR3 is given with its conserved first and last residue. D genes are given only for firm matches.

CDR3nt: TGTGCCAGCAGCTTAAGCACGAGGAATGAGCAGTTCTTC
CDR3aa: CASSLSTRNEQFF
v_gene: TRBV7-3
d_gene: -
j_gene: TRBJ2-1
len: 13

CDR3nt: TGTGCCAGCAGCTTGGACGGGACAGCCTACGAGCAGTACTTC
CDR3aa: CASSLDGTAYEQYF
v_gene: TRBV6-2/TRBV6-3
d_gene: TRBD1
j_gene: TRBJ2-7
len: 14

CDR3nt: TGTGCCACAGCGGGGGGGGGTGAGACCCAGTACTTC
CDR3aa: CATAGGGETQYF
v_gene: TRBV24-1
d_gene: TRBD2
j_gene: TRBJ2-5
len: 12

CDR3nt: TGCGCCAGCAGCTTGGACAGGTTGGGCGAAAAACTGTTTTTT
CDR3aa: CASSLDRLGEKLFF
v_gene: TRBV5-1
d_gene: -
j_gene: TRBJ1-4
len: 14

CDR3nt: TGTGCCTGGACCTCGGGTCGGACAGTTGGAGCCACTGAAGCTTTCTTT
CDR3aa: CAWTSGRTVGATEAFF
v_gene: TRBV30
d_gene: -
j_gene: TRBJ1-1
len: 16

CDR3nt: TGTGCCAGCAGTTGGGGACAGGGAAATCAGCCCCAGCATTTT
CDR3aa: CASSWGQGNQPQHF
v_gene: TRBV6-2/TRBV6-3
d_gene: TRBD1
j_gene: TRBJ1-5
len: 14

CDR3nt: TGCGCCAGCAGCTTGGCGGTATATCAAGAGACCCAGTACTTC
CDR3aa: CASSLAVYQETQYF
v_gene: TRBV5-1
d_gene: -
j_gene: TRBJ2-5
len: 14

CDR3nt: TGTGCCAGCTCACCCCTAGCGGGACACAATGAGCAGTTCTTC
CDR3aa: CASSPLAGHNEQFF
v_gene: TRBV18
d_gene: TRBD2
j_gene: TRBJ2-1
len: 14

CDR3nt: TGTGCCAGCAGCCAAGTTTTCTCCGGGGAGCTGTTTTTT
CDR3aa: CASSQVFSGELFF
v_gene: TRBV3-1/TRBV3-2
d_gene: -
j_gene: TRBJ2-2
len: 13

CDR3nt: TGTGCCAGCCAAGACAGCCCGGACAGGGACTATGGCTACACCTTC
CDR3aa: CASQDSPDRDYGYTF
v_gene: TRBV28
d_gene: TRBD1
j_gene: TRBJ1-2
len: 15